This note documents a single T cell receptor (beta chain) sequence. Its antigen is currently unknown. The data stem from a study of early T cells in non-severe SARS-CoV-2 infection. Turning to the study itself: Whole-blood bulk RNA, unsorted, was sequenced, and chains were unpaired.

J lost 3 bases, V lost 8 bases, and 5 bases had no gene match. The CDR3 length is 13 residues. Looked up from germline, CDR1 is PRHDT and CDR2 is FYEKMQ (reference sequence). Attachment of unique molecular identifiers was made to individual cDNA molecules. In TCRdb, the 5' RACE reads were re-called with MiXCR into one record per CDR3 protein. The table has under 80,000 distinct CDR3 sequences, roughly 11% seen once. The study, taken as a whole, reports: CD4 and private specificities were missed by VDJdb matching, which favored anti-spike CD8 responses.

The sequence derives from an adult who was a healthcare worker with PCR-confirmed SARS-CoV-2 infection or an uninfected control (not recorded which). The chain carries TRBV13 and TRBJ2-7; 9 positions agree with TRBD1. Sequenced material: whole blood. CDR3 residues: CASRDRANYEQYF. The CDR3 DNA reads as TGTGCCAGCCGGGACAGGGCCAACTACGAGCAGTACTTC.